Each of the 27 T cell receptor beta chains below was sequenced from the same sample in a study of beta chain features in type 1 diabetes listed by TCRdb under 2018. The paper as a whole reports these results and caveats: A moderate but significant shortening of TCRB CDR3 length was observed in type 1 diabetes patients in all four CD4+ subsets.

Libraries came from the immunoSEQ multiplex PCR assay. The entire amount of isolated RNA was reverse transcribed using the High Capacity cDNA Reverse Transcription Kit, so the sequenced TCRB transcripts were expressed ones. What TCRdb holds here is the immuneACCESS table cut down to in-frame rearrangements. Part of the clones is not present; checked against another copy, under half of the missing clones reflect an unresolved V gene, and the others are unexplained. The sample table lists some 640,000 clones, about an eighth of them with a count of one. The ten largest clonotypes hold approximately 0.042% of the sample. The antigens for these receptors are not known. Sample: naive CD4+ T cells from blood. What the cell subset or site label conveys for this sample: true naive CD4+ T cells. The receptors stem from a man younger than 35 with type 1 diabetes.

CDR3 loop: CASSEAGTQPQHF. In DNA form, the CDR3 reads TGTGCCAGCAGTGAAGCGGGTACACAGCCCCAGCATTTT. The rearrangement joins TRBV2 to TRBJ1-5; D ambiguous. Germline values: CDR1 SNHLY, CDR2 FYNNEI. The V end was cut by 0 bases, the J end by 7 bases, with 7 bases between. The CDR3 extends over 13 amino acids.

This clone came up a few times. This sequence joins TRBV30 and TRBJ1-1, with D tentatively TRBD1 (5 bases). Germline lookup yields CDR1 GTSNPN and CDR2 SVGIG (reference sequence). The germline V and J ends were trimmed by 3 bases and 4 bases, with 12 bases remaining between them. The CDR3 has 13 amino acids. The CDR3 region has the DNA TGTGCCTGGAGGGTAAGACAGACCACTGAAGCTTTCTTT. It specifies CAWRVRQTTEAFF.

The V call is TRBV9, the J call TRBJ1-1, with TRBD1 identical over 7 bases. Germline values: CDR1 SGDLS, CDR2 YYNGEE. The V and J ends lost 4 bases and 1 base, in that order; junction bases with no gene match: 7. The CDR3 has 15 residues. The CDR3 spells CASSTMGQPNTEAFF. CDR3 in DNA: TGTGCCAGCAGCACGATGGGACAGCCGAACACTGAAGCTTTCTTT.

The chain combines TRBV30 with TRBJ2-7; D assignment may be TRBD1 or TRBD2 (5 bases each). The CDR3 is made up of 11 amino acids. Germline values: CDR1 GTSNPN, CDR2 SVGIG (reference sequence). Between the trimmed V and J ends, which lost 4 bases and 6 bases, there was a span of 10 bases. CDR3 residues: CAWTPGREQYF. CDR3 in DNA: TGTGCCTGGACCCCGGGACGCGAGCAGTACTTC.

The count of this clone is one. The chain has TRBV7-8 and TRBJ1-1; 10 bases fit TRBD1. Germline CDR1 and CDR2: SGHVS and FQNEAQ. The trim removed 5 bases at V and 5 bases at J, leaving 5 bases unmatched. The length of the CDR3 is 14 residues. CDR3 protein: CASSTRDRGTEAFF. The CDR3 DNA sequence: TGTGCCAGCAGCACCCGGGACAGGGGTACTGAAGCTTTCTTT.

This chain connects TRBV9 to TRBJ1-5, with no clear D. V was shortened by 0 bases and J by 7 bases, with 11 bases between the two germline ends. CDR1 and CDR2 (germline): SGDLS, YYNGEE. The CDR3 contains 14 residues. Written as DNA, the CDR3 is TGTGCCAGCAGCGTAGGGGTGGGGTGGCAGCCCCAGCATTTT. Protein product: CASSVGVGWQPQHF.

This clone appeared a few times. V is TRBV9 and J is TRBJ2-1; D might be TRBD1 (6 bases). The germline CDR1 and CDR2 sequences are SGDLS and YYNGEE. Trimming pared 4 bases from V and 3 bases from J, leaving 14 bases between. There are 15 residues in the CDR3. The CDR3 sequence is CASSLLTGVYNEQFF. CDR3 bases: TGTGCCAGCAGCTTACTGACAGGAGTCTACAATGAGCAGTTCTTC.

CDR3 nucleotides: TGCGCCAGCAGCAATGGTGGGGTAGATACGCAGTATTTT. Its protein product is CASSNGGVDTQYF. The V call is TRBV5-1, the J call TRBJ2-3; D is unclear. V was pared by 4 bases and J by 5 bases, with 11 bases between. Germline V gene data show CDR1 as SGHRS and CDR2 as YFSETQ. CDR3 length: 13 amino acids.

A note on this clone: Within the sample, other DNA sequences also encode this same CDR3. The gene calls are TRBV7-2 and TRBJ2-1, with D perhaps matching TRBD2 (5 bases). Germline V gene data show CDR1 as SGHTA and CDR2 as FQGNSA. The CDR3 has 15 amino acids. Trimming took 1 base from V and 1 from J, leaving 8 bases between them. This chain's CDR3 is CASSLGSGSYNEQFF. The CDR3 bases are TGTGCCAGCAGCTTAGGAAGCGGTTCCTACAATGAGCAGTTCTTC.

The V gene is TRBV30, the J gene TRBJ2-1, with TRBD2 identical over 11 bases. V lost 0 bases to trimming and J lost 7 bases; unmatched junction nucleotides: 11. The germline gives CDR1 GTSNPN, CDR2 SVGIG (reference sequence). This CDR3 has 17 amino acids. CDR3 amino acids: CAWSVRRVAGGTNEQFF. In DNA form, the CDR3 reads TGTGCCTGGAGTGTACGGAGAGTAGCGGGAGGGACGAATGAGCAGTTCTTC.

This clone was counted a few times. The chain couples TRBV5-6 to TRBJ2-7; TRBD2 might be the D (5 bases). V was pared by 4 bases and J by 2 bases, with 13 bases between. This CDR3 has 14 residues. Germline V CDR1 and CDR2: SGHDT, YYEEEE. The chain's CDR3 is CASSPGIHTYEQYF. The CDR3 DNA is TGTGCCAGCAGCCCGGGGATCCACACCTACGAGCAGTACTTC.

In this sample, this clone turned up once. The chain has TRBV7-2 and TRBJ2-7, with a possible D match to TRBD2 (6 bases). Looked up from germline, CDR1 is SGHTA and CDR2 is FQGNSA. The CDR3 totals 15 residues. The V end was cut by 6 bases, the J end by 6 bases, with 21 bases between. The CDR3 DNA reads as TGTGCCAGCAGTTTTAGCGGTGCAGCCACCTCCGAGCAGTACTTC. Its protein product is CASSFSGAATSEQYF.

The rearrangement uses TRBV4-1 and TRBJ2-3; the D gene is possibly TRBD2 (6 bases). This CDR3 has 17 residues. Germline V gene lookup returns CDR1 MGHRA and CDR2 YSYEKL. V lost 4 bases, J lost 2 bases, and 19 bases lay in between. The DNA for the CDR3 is TGCGCCAGCAGCCTACCCCCGGGACTCCGAAACACAGATACGCAGTATTTT. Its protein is CASSLPPGLRNTDTQYF.

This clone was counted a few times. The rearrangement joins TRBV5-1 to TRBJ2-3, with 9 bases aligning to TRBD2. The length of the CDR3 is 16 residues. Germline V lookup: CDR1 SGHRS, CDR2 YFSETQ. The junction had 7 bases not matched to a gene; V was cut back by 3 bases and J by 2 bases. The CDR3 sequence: CASSYLRGRDTDTQYF. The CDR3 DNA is TGCGCCAGCAGCTACCTTCGCGGGAGGGACACAGATACGCAGTATTTT. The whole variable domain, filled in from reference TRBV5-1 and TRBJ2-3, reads KAGVTQTPRYLIKTRGQQVTLSCSPISGHRSVSWYQQTPGQGLQFLFEYFSETQRNKGNFPGRFSGRQFSNSRSEMNVSTLELGDSALYLCASSYLRGRDTDTQYFGPGTRLTVL.

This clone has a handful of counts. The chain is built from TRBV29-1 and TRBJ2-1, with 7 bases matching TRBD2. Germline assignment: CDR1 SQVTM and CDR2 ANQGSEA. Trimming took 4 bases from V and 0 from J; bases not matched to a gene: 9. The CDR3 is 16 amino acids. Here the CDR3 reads CSVGGGEGSSYNEQFF. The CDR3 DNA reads TGCAGCGTTGGCGGGGGAGAGGGGAGCTCCTACAATGAGCAGTTCTTC.

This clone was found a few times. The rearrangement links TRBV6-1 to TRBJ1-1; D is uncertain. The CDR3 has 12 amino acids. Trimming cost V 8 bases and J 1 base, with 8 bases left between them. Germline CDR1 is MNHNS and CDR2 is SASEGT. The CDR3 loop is CASRLRNTEAFF. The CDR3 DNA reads TGTGCCAGCCGGCTCCGGAACACTGAAGCTTTCTTT.

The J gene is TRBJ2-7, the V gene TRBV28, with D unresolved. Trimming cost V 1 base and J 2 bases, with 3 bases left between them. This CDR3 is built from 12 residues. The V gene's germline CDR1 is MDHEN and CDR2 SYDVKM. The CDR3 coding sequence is TGTGCCAGCAGTTTATTGCCCTACGAGCAGTACTTC. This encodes CASSLLPYEQYF.

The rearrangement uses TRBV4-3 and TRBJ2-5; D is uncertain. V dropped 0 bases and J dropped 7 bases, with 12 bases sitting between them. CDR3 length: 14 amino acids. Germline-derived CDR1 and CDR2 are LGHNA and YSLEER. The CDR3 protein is CASSQDSPLGTQYF. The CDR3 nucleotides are TGCGCCAGCAGCCAAGATTCCCCCTTGGGGACCCAGTACTTC.

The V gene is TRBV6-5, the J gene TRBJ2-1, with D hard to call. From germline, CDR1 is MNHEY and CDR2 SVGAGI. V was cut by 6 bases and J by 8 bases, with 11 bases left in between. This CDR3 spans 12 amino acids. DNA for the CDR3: TGTGCCAGCAGCCGGGCTGGGTATGAGCAGTTCTTC. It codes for CASSRAGYEQFF.

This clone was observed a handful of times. In DNA, the CDR3 is TGTGCCAGCAGAGGGGTTGGACTAGCGCAAGAGACCCAGTACTTC. Its protein product is CASRGVGLAQETQYF. V and J are TRBV21-1 and TRBJ2-5; TRBD2, the table's D call, was not compared with the DNA. TRBV21-1 is classified as a pseudogene. CDR3 length: 15 residues.

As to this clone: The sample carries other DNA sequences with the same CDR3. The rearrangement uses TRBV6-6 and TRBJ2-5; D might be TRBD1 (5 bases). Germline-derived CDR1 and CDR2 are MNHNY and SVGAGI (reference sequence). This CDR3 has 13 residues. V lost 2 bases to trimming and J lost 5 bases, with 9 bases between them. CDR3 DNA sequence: TGTGCCAGCAGTTACCCGCCAGGGGAGACCCAGTACTTC. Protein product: CASSYPPGETQYF.

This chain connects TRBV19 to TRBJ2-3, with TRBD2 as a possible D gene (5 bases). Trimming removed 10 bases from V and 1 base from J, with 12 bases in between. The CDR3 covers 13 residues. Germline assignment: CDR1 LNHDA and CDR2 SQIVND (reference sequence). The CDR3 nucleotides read TGTGCCACCAAGGACTCACGCACAGATACGCAGTATTTT. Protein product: CATKDSRTDTQYF. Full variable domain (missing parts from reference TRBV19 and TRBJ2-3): DGGITQSPKYLFRKEGQNVTLSCEQNLNHDAMYWYRQDPGQGLRLIYYSQIVNDFQKGDIAEGYSVSREKKESFPLTVTSAQKNPTAFYLCATKDSRTDTQYFGPGTRLTVL.

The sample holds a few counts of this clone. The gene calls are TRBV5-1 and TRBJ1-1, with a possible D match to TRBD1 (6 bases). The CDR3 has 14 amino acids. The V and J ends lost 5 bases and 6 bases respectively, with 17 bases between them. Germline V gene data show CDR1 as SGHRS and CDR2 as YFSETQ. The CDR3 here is CASRGFTGMAEAFF. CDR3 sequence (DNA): TGCGCCAGCAGAGGATTTACAGGGATGGCTGAAGCTTTCTTT.

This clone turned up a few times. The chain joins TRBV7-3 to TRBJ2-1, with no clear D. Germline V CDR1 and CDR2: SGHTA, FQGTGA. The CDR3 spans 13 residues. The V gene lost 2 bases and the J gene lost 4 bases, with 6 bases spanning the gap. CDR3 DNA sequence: TGTGCCAGCAGCTTAGGGCCATACAATGAGCAGTTCTTC. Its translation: CASSLGPYNEQFF.

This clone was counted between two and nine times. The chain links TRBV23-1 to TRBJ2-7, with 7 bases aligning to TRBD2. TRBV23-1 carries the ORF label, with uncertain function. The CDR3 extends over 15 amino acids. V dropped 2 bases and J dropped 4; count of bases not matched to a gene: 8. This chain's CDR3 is CASSQLRGSSYEQYF. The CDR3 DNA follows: TGCGCCAGCAGTCAACTCCGCGGGAGTTCATACGAGCAGTACTTC.

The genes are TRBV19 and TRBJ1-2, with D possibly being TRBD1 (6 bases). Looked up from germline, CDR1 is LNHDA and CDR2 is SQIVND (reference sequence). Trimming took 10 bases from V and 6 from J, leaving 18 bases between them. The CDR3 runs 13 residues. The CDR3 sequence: CAIGDRPGDGYTF. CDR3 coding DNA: TGTGCCATCGGAGACAGGCCAGGGGATGGCTACACCTTC.

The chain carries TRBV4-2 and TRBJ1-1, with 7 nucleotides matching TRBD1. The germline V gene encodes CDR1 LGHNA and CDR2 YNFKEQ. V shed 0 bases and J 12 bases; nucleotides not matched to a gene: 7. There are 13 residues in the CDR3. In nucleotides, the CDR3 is TGTGCCAGCAGCCAAGAGTTATTGAGGGGGCCTTTCTTT. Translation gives CASSQELLRGPFF.